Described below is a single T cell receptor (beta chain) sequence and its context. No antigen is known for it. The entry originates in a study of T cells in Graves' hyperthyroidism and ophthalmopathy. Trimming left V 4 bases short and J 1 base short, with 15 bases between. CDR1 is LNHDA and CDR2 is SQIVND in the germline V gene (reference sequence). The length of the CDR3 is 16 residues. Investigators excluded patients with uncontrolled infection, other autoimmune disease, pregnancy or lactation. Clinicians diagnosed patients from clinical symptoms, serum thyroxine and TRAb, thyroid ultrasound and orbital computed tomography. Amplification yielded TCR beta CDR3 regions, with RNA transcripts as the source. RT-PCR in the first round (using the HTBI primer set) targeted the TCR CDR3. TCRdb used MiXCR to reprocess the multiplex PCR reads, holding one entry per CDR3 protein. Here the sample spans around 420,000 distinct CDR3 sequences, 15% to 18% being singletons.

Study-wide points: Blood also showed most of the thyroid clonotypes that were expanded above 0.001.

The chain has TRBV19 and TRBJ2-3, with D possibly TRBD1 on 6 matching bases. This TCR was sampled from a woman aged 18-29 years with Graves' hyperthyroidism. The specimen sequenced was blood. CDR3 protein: CASSTGTPLGTDTQYF. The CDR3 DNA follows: TGTGCCAGTAGTACCGGGACACCCCTCGGCACAGATACGCAGTATTTT.